This T cell receptor (beta chain) appears in the sequencing data of a study of blood T cell repertoires in COVID-19. The CDR3 spans 15 residues. Germline loops: CDR1 MDHEN, CDR2 SYDVKM. The V and J ends lost 3 bases and 3 bases respectively, with 12 bases between them. The protocol was immunoSEQ multiplex PCR, while the TCRdb copy is restricted to in-frame clones and leaves out a portion. The sample consists of roughly 100,000 clones, around nine tenths of them appearing once. The V and J genes are TRBV28 and TRBJ1-3; the D gene is possibly TRBD1 (5 bases). Sequencing input: peripheral blood. This receptor was identified in a man aged 50 to 60 with active or convalescent COVID-19. CDR3 sequence reads: CASSLEGQLGNTIYF. The CDR3 nucleotides are TGTGCCAGCAGTTTGGAGGGGCAGCTTGGAAACACCATATATTTT.